The clone carrying this T cell receptor beta chain occurred once. Its cognate antigen is unknown. The sample belongs to a study of graft-versus-host responses after intestinal transplantation. Study-level points and caveats: Allograft clonal ratios (graft-versus-host to host-versus-graft) were high in patients who had graft-donor T cell macrochimerism.

This CDR3 is 13 amino acids long. Trimming cost V 5 bases and J 3 bases, with 11 bases left between them. Per the germline V gene, CDR1 is LNHDA and CDR2 is SQIVND (reference sequence). Data came from immunoSEQ multiplex PCR; TCRdb stores just in-frame clones and leaves some out. The sample consists of over 70,000 clones, roughly 87% of them appearing once. The rearrangement uses TRBV19 and TRBJ2-7; tentatively, D is TRBD1 (5 bases). The sample here was unstimulated CD8+ T cells sorted from spleen or lymph node cells, taken before intestinal transplant. The clonotype originates from a human donor who received an intestinal transplant. The CDR3 nucleotides read TGTGCCAGTAGTCCTCAGGGCTACTACGAGCAGTACTTC. Translation gives CASSPQGYYEQYF.